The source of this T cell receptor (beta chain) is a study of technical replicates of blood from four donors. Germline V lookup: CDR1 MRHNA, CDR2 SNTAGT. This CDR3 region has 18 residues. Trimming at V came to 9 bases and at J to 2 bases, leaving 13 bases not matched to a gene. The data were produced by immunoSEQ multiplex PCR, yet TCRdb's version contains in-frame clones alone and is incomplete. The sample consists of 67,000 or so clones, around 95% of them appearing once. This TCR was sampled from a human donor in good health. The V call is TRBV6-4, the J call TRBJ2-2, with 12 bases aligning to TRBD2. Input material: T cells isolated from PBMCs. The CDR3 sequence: CASRALAGGPVNTGELFF. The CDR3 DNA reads TGTGCCAGTCGGGCTCTAGCGGGAGGGCCGGTCAACACCGGGGAGCTGTTTTTT.